A single sample gave rise to the 23 T cell receptor beta chains below, sequenced in a study of post-analysis software for immune sequencing data. The antigens for these receptors are not known. Unique molecular identifiers were present in the TCR beta cDNA libraries. TCRdb reprocessed the PCR reads with MiXCR, giving one entry per CDR3 protein. The sample shows roughly 800,000 distinct CDR3 sequences, just over 45% of them seen only once. The study's findings and limits: About five TRBV segments (TRBV5-6, TRBV5-1 and TRBV20-1 among them) occurred more frequently in patients than in controls.

Sequenced: blood. These receptors all stem from a girl aged 5-17 years with multiple sclerosis.

This chain joins TRBV29-1 and TRBJ1-2, with D perhaps matching TRBD1 (6 bases). The CDR3 runs to 12 residues. Germline assignment: CDR1 SQVTM and CDR2 ANQGSEA. CDR3 region: CIGGGADYGYTF. The DNA for the CDR3 is TGCATCGGAGGGGGGGCGGACTATGGCTACACCTTC.

Regarding this clonotype: Germline is not matched at one junction end, which may reflect a read error. The CDR3 region has the DNA TGCGCCAGCAACTTGAGGAAGGGACTTCTTACCGAAGGGTATGGCTACACCTTC. Translated, it gives CASNLRKGLLTEGYGYTF. The rearrangement links TRBV5-1 to TRBJ1-2; a weak D match, TRBD1 (5 bases). This CDR3 is 18 amino acids long. The germline V gene encodes CDR1 SGHRS and CDR2 YFSETQ.

The rearrangement uses TRBV12-3 or TRBV12-4 and TRBJ1-5; possible D gene TRBD1, 5 bases. Trimming shortened V by 7 bases and J by 7 bases, and 26 bases separated the two germline ends. This CDR3 comprises 17 residues. CDR3 nucleotides: TGTGCCAGCACGCAGCATAGGGGAGACAGAACGGGGCAGCCCCAGCATTTT. Its protein product is CASTQHRGDRTGQPQHF.

V is TRBV19 and J is TRBJ1-5; D call uncertain. The germline V gene has CDR1 LNHDA and CDR2 SQIVND (reference sequence). V was cut by 7 bases and J by 0 bases, with 7 bases left in between. The CDR3 contains 13 residues. CDR3: CASTQYSNQPQHF. CDR3 sequence (DNA): TGTGCCAGTACCCAATATAGCAATCAGCCCCAGCATTTT. The full variable domain, in which reference TRBV19 and TRBJ1-5 provide the parts outside the CDR3, is DGGITQSPKYLFRKEGQNVTLSCEQNLNHDAMYWYRQDPGQGLRLIYYSQIVNDFQKGDIAEGYSVSREKKESFPLTVTSAQKNPTAFYLCASTQYSNQPQHFGDGTRLSIL.

The J gene is TRBJ2-3, the V gene TRBV7-9; the D gene is possibly TRBD1 (5 bases). Germline loops: CDR1 SEHNR, CDR2 FQNEAQ (reference sequence). V dropped 3 bases and J dropped 2 bases, with 9 bases sitting between them. CDR3 length: 14 amino acids. The CDR3 loop reads CASSFMGPTDTQYF. CDR3 nucleotides: TGTGCCAGCAGCTTTATGGGGCCCACAGATACGCAGTATTTT. The entire variable domain, with the rest obtained from reference TRBV7-9 and TRBJ2-3, is as follows: DTGVSQNPRHKITKRGQNVTFRCDPISEHNRLYWYRQTLGQGPEFLTYFQNEAQLEKSRLLSDRFSAERPKGSFSTLEIQRTEQGDSAMYLCASSFMGPTDTQYFGPGTRLTVL.

The chain uses TRBV7-9 and TRBJ2-1; 10 bases map to TRBD2. The CDR3 is made up of 15 amino acids. Trimming at V came to 6 bases and at J to 4 bases, leaving 6 bases not matched to a gene. Germline V gene data show CDR1 as SEHNR and CDR2 as FQNEAQ (reference sequence). The CDR3 region is CASRTRTSGYNEQFF. In DNA form, the CDR3 reads TGTGCCAGCAGAACCCGGACTAGCGGATACAATGAGCAGTTCTTC. Full variable domain (missing parts from reference TRBV7-9 and TRBJ2-1): DTGVSQNPRHKITKRGQNVTFRCDPISEHNRLYWYRQTLGQGPEFLTYFQNEAQLEKSRLLSDRFSAERPKGSFSTLEIQRTEQGDSAMYLCASRTRTSGYNEQFFGPGTRLTVL.

This clonotype was seen a handful of times. V usage is TRBV29-1 and J usage is TRBJ2-7; D possibly corresponds to TRBD1 (5 bases). This CDR3 contains 13 residues. Trimming pared 1 base from V and 1 base from J, leaving 8 bases between. Looked up from germline, CDR1 is SQVTM and CDR2 is ANQGSEA. CDR3 loop: CSVEVQASYEQYF. The CDR3 nucleotides read TGCAGCGTTGAAGTACAGGCTTCCTACGAGCAGTACTTC.

To note about this clonotype: A junction end diverges from the germline sequence, so it may reflect a read error. This chain uses TRBV20-1 with TRBJ2-7; D is unclear. The CDR3 length is 15 residues. Germline lookup yields CDR1 DFQATT and CDR2 SNEGSKA (reference sequence). The CDR3 is CSARDRARTSDEQYF. The CDR3 nucleotides read TGCAGTGCTAGAGATCGGGCCCGGACCTCCGACGAGCAGTACTTC.

V gene TRBV11-1 combines with J gene TRBJ1-2; 9 nucleotides align to TRBD1. The CDR3 is 16 residues long. In germline, CDR1 is SGHAT, CDR2 FQDESV (reference sequence). Trimming removed 5 bases from V and 4 bases from J; junction bases left unmatched: 11. The CDR3 sequence: CASSHPGQGFSYGYTF. For the CDR3, the DNA is TGTGCCAGCAGCCACCCGGGACAGGGATTTAGCTATGGCTACACCTTC.

The J gene is TRBJ2-5, the V gene TRBV24-1; tentative D call: TRBD1 (6 bases). The length of the CDR3 is 13 residues. CDR1 is KGHDR and CDR2 is SFDVKD in the germline V gene. Between the trimmed V and J ends, which lost 4 bases and 5 bases, there was a span of 10 bases. CDR3 protein: CATSEGTLETQYF. The DNA of the CDR3 is TGTGCCACCAGTGAAGGGACATTGGAGACCCAGTACTTC.

This clonotype was seen more than once but under ten times. The junction and the germline gene differ at one end; a read error may be behind it. This chain links TRBV11-1 with TRBJ1-2; D is undetermined. The germline gives CDR1 SGHAT, CDR2 FQDESV (reference sequence). The CDR3 spans 12 residues. CDR3 DNA: TGTGCCAGCAGCACAGAGAACTATGGTTACACCTTC. Translated, it gives CASSTENYGYTF.

The chain is built from TRBV6-2 or TRBV6-3 and TRBJ1-1; D is ambiguous. Germline V gene sequence: CDR1 MNHEY, CDR2 SVGEGT. The CDR3 extends over 14 amino acids. V was pared by 7 bases and J by 2 bases, with 14 bases between. In nucleotides, the CDR3 is TGTGCCAGCATAGAGGGATGGGAAAACACTGAAGCTTTCTTT. Translated, it gives CASIEGWENTEAFF.

The chain recombines TRBV20-1 with TRBJ2-1, with a weak D call TRBD2 (6 bases). The germline V gene has CDR1 DFQATT and CDR2 SNEGSKA (reference sequence). This CDR3 is 15 amino acids long. The germline V and J ends were trimmed by 2 bases and 12 bases, with 23 bases remaining between them. The DNA for the CDR3 is TGCAGTGCTAGACTGGGAGCGGGCCCCCGGTCAGGGCAGTTCTTC. This translates into CSARLGAGPRSGQFF.

This clonotype was picked up a small number of times. The rearrangement uses TRBV5-6 and TRBJ2-5; D is possibly TRBD1 or TRBD2 (5 bases each). This CDR3 is 11 amino acids long. The V and J ends lost 4 bases and 8 bases respectively, with 9 bases between them. Germline loops: CDR1 SGHDT, CDR2 YYEEEE. The CDR3 loop is CASSTGPTQYF. CDR3 DNA: TGTGCCAGCAGCACGGGACCCACCCAGTACTTC.

This clonotype has only a few counts. The rearrangement joins TRBV29-1 to TRBJ2-7; no reliable D call. Germline V gene data show CDR1 as SQVTM and CDR2 as ANQGSEA. This CDR3 region has 13 residues. Between the trimmed V and J ends, which lost 7 bases and 0 bases, there was a span of 13 bases. CDR3 sequence reads: CSARYGGSYEQYF. The CDR3 DNA is TGCAGCGCGCGGTATGGTGGCTCCTACGAGCAGTACTTC.

The chain couples TRBV29-1 to TRBJ2-5, with 11 bases that match TRBD1. Per germline, CDR1 SQVTM and CDR2 ANQGSEA. The CDR3 is 15 residues long. V lost 1 base, J lost 6 bases, and 7 bases stayed unmatched. The CDR3 nucleotides are TGCAGCGTTGAAGGGACAGGGGGCGTTCGGAAGACCCAGTACTTC. Its protein product is CSVEGTGGVRKTQYF.

This clonotype was seen only a few times. The chain couples TRBV24-1 to TRBJ1-2; D is undetermined. Deletions cut 0 bases from V and 2 bases from J, with 6 bases between. Germline V lookup: CDR1 KGHDR, CDR2 SFDVKD. The CDR3 is 14 residues long. CDR3 in amino acids: CATSDLGLNYGYTF. In nucleotides, the CDR3 is TGTGCCACCAGTGATTTGGGCCTGAACTATGGCTACACCTTC.

V usage is TRBV7-2 and J usage is TRBJ2-3, with TRBD2 as a possible D gene (5 bases). CDR1 is SGHTA, CDR2 FQGNSA, per germline. Trimming cost V 4 bases and J 0 bases, with 17 bases left between them. The length of the CDR3 is 17 residues. The CDR3 loop is CASSSPSGRVSTDTQYF. The DNA for the CDR3 is TGTGCCAGCAGCTCTCCCAGTGGGCGGGTTAGCACAGATACGCAGTATTTT.

The chain is built from TRBV24-1 and TRBJ2-4, with 12 nucleotides matching TRBD1. The DNA end is more similar to TRBJ2-7, so the J call may be wrong. The length of the CDR3 is 15 residues. The germline V gene encodes CDR1 KGHDR and CDR2 SFDVKD. In nucleotides, the CDR3 is TGTGCCACCAGTGATGGGACAGGGGGCAAGTACGAGCAGTACTTC. The encoded protein is CATSDGTGGKYEQYF.

This clonotype turned up a few times. V gene TRBV9 combines with J gene TRBJ1-2; 9 bases align to TRBD1. The V segment lost 0 bases and the J segment 4 bases; nucleotides outside the gene matches: 7. Germline V gene lookup returns CDR1 SGDLS and CDR2 YYNGEE. The CDR3 is made up of 16 amino acids. The CDR3 region is CASSVDGQGRVYGYTF. In nucleotides, the CDR3 is TGTGCCAGCAGCGTAGATGGACAGGGGAGGGTCTATGGCTACACCTTC.

V and J are TRBV7-2 and TRBJ2-1; 10 bases align to TRBD1. The germline gives CDR1 SGHTA, CDR2 FQGNSA. The CDR3 is 14 amino acids. V dropped 2 bases and J dropped 10; count of bases not matched to a gene: 5. This CDR3 reads CASSLYGQGGEQFF. The CDR3, as DNA: TGTGCCAGCAGCTTATATGGACAGGGGGGGGAGCAGTTCTTC.

A few counts support this clonotype. The V and J genes are TRBV6-5 and TRBJ1-6; the D is unclear. There are 14 residues in the CDR3. Germline V gives CDR1 MNHEY, CDR2 SVGAGI. V gave up 1 base and J gave up 5 bases, with 6 bases separating them. The CDR3 protein is CASSYYPNNSPLHF. DNA of the CDR3: TGTGCCAGCAGTTACTACCCCAATAATTCACCCCTCCACTTT.

This clonotype was seen more than once but under ten times. The chain is built from TRBV6-6 and TRBJ2-7; perhaps TRBD1 as D (5 bases). The germline V gene encodes CDR1 MNHNY and CDR2 SVGAGI (reference sequence). The CDR3 has 13 residues. The V and J ends lost 7 bases and 3 bases respectively, with 13 bases between them. CDR3 loop: CASIDSLLYEQYF. The CDR3 DNA reads as TGTGCCAGCATCGACAGCCTACTCTACGAGCAGTACTTC.